The entry below describes one T cell receptor (beta chain). The clone's antigen remains unknown. Per-nucleotide qualities are absent, and no much larger clonotype sits a single base away. Counted from cysteine to phenylalanine, this CDR3 has 13 amino acids. Solely the CDR3 DNA is kept, with 39 bases framed from the first base. Trimming costs V 6 bases and J 3 bases, and their ends lie 12 bases apart. CDR1 and CDR2 were assigned from the germline V gene as WSHSY and SAAADI. Libraries were built with the immunoSEQ multiplex PCR assay. For the multiplex PCR, a mixture combining 60 forward primers for TCR Vbeta segments and 13 reverse primers for TCR Jbeta segments was used. The CDR3 region of rearranged TCR beta genes was amplified from genomic DNA by a multiplex PCR assay. Amplified TCR beta libraries were sequenced as 87-base-pair reads on the Illumina HiSeq System. On the study's bioinformatics: In a later analysis, roughly 80 million unique TCR beta chains were counted across the roughly 700 repertoires, and roughly 11 million of these chains were shared by at least two donors. A nearest-neighbor algorithm error-corrected the raw reads and collapsed the reads into unique sequences, merging closely related sequences to remove PCR and sequencing errors. CDR3 sequences were aligned to IMGT reference sequences to assign V, D and J gene segments. For a sequence to be retained, a match of at least six nucleotides to both a V gene segment and a J gene segment was required. A rearrangement was called productive if the CDR3 had no stop codons and remained in frame with V and J, and every other rearrangement was called non-productive. CDR3 was defined by IMGT convention, running from the second conserved V-encoded cysteine to the conserved J-encoded phenylalanine. The earlier analysis of about 570 of the donors excluded any sequence lacking an unambiguous match to a single V gene segment. In an earlier analysis of approximately 590 of the donors, V segments were called functional above 56.7% productive rearrangements and were called segregating when the between-donor standard deviation exceeded 5%. To diagnose cytomegalovirus status from the catalog of TCR beta chain sequences, a statistical classification framework was built. A later analysis assigned V and J genes by comparing TCR nucleotide sequences with IMGT/GENE-DB human TR gene sequences. In a later analysis, CDR3 sequences and most-parsimonious VDJ recombination scenarios were assigned using the TCRdist pipeline. A later analysis defined each TCR beta chain by its CDR3 amino acid sequence plus V-gene family, and excluded reads lacking a unique V-gene family. In a later analysis, around 650 highly shared, low-generation-probability nucleotide sequences were removed to address suspected cross-contamination and a sequencing artifact. A later analysis calculated a clonal expansion index for each public chain from normalized within-repertoire ranks of inferred template counts. A later analysis computed generation probabilities with a VDJ recombination model fitted to out-of-frame rearrangements, and checked the results against IGoR. A later analysis scored TCR-TCR, TCR-HLA and TCR-CMV co-occurrence with hypergeometric tests, applying a repertoire-size bias correction to TCR pairs. False discovery rates were estimated in a later analysis by permuting HLA or CMV assignments 20 times. In a later analysis, co-occurring TCRs were grouped with DBSCAN, and TCRdist sequence similarity was added when clustering was performed within HLA-allele-positive subsets. Repertoires with fewer than 30,000 or more than 120,000 public chains were left out of co-occurrence clustering, as were a handful of repertoires with anomalous nucleotide sharing. TCRdb took over this immuneACCESS table, retaining in-frame rearrangements with V and J assigned. Such tables are incomplete; in checked studies, under half of the missing clones stem from an unresolved V gene, and the remainder is unexplained. That table gives V, J and clone size, and the DNA gave D and trimming. Here the sample has roughly 150,000 clones; 70% to 85% occur a single time. The ten top clones hold about 2.3% of the sample.

The cohort comprised 710 or so healthy bone marrow donors. All cohort members were sampled while nominally healthy, although unrecorded immune exposures were likely present. The donor was CMV seronegative and was included in the group of over 300 seronegative cohort members. Every donor gave a peripheral blood sample, and the peripheral blood mononuclear cells from that sample were used for TCR beta sequencing. The Qiagen DNeasy Blood Extraction Kit was used to extract genomic DNA from the blood cell samples. This record comes from a study of cytomegalovirus exposure and HLA in healthy donors (dated by TCRdb to 2017 to 2019). For the study in its entirety: In an earlier analysis of roughly 590 of the donors, less than 350 Gb of sequence data and 90 million to 130 million unique TCR beta sequences from about 190 million T cells were reported. Approximately 310 gigabases of sequencing data and tens of millions of unique TCR sequences were included in an early release covering roughly 600 HLA-typed donors. Among the roughly 400 genotyped donors, roughly 80% belonged to the genetic ancestry cluster associated with self-reported Caucasian donors. The study was designed to test whether signatures of past pathogen exposure could be identified by cataloging public T cell receptors. The study profiled the T cell repertoires of hundreds of subjects by immunosequencing and related them to cytomegalovirus serostatus. Along with the roughly 610-subject first cohort, a separate validation cohort of 120 different subjects was used. The study combined high-throughput TCR immunosequencing, statistical association of individual TCRs with disease status, and machine learning to predict cytomegalovirus infection status. A later analysis re-analyzed previously published TCR beta repertoires from roughly 630 donors and added high-resolution HLA genotyping to study TCR occurrence patterns. The later analysis used no new phenotypic data to find candidate immune exposures, relying instead on TCR beta sequences and their occurrence across donors. An earlier analysis of nearly 600 of the donors applied high-throughput TCR beta sequencing to assess whether each TCR beta V gene segment acted as functional or pseudogenic. Donor age, sex, ethnicity and CMV serostatus were compiled together with the repertoire data. A later genetic analysis used genome-wide SNP genotypes for about 65% of the roughly 700 donors, treating that subset as a discovery cohort. All discovery cohort repertoires had been generated using a single sequencing platform. HLA typing included class I and class II loci at four-digit resolution. Typing coverage differed by locus: A, B, C, DRB1 and DQB1 were typed in about 620-630 donors, DQA1 in about 500, DPA1 in 600 to 610, and DPB1 in just under 480. Four to six DR-DQ haplotypes were handled as single units for association and clustering, since linkage in the cohort was strong. Among 300 to 450 genotyped donors of the cohort, an average of 235,054 unique TCR beta nucleotide sequences were sequenced per donor, roughly a sixth of them non-productive. Beyond this particular receptor, the publication reports: According to a later analysis, most CMV-associated TCR beta chains appeared to be HLA-restricted, and the HLA associations seemed to be driven largely by CMV exposure. HLA typing was unavailable for some donors at each locus, so association tests used only the typed subset. In an earlier analysis of 587 of the donors, most TCR beta V segments appeared in productive rearrangements about 90% or about 30% of the time, broadly matching IMGT annotations. According to the authors, the approach could potentially be generalized to other disease states and immunological phenotypes. Correlated functional status among segregating V segments might reflect linkage disequilibrium, but an unknown experimental factor could not be ruled out. Some IMGT-functional V segments, including TRBV6-2 and TRBV6-3, could not be told apart with the 87-base-pair reads, so those segments were excluded. The presence/absence analyses assumed that sequencing depth was roughly uniform across donors, and that assumption may not be true. Assigning TCR associations to individual alleles was difficult when HLA alleles, especially DR and DQ, strongly co-occurred. Compared with the approximately 700-donor mean, donors in an Asian-associated ancestry cluster had fewer N-insertions in productive TCRs, according to a later genetic analysis. A total of about 150 TCR beta chains were listed by the study as associated with cytomegalovirus. Immune exposure information for the cohort was limited to CMV serostatus. A cluster of highly shared sequence variants was judged likely to represent a technical artifact of the sequencing pipeline. A later analysis found that TCR association rates varied across HLA loci, with DRB1 alleles showing the most associated TCRs and HLA-C alleles the fewest. A later genetic analysis associated a missense DCLRE1C variant with V-gene and J-gene trimming of TCR beta chains, and an independent cohort replicated the association. While some public TCRs were present in many individuals, most TCR sequences turned up only very rarely across donors. A further reported finding was that TCR beta sequences accurately predicted the HLA-A and HLA-B alleles for most subjects in the first cohort. In vitro tests confirmed that a few of the cytomegalovirus-associated TCR beta chains recognize cytomegalovirus antigens. This cohort had only TCR beta chains sequenced, and the lack of alpha or paired-chain data limited which features could be detected. A later analysis found that HLA-associated TCR beta chains were more clonally expanded and had lower generation probabilities than equally common non-associated chains. In a later analysis, 15,000 to 20,000 TCR beta sequences were associated with specific HLA alleles at a false discovery rate of 0.05. Around 16 rarely observed V segments, including chromosome 9 orphons, were excluded from the earlier analysis of a few hundred of the donors because counts were too low. The classifier was reported to diagnose cytomegalovirus status with high specificity and sensitivity in both the original and validation cohorts. In a later analysis, several top co-occurrence clusters were reported to appear linked to parvovirus B19, influenza, CMV and Epstein-Barr virus.

This clonotype originated in a male donor in good health and CMV-seronegative. Sequencing was performed on PBMCs. Recombination linked TRBV10-2 to TRBJ2-7; the D gene is possibly TRBD1, with 5 bases matching. The DNA sequence is given as TGCGCCAGCAGCCGCGTCGACAGCTACGAGCAGTACTTC. Its product reads: CASSRVDSYEQYF.